The source of this T cell receptor beta chain is a study of CD4 and CD8 cells across lung adenocarcinoma regions. CDR3 length equals 11 residues. In germline, CDR1 is SGHVS, CDR2 FNYEAQ. MiXCR, run by TCRdb on the PCR reads, gives a single entry per CDR3 protein. The sample records 2,000 to 2,500 distinct CDR3 sequences, 51% being singletons. Localized lung adenocarcinoma, a non-small cell lung cancer, affected the donors. The receptor was derived from a female donor with lung adenocarcinoma. The CD4 and CD8 labels of this study may be unreliable. Specimen: CD4+ T cells from the center of a lung tumor. The chain has TRBV7-6 and TRBJ2-1; D gene unclear. The J call may be wrong; the DNA end is better matched by TRBJ2-5. The CDR3 nucleotides are TGTGCCAGCAGCTACCAAGAGACCCAGTACTTC. Translating it yields CASSYQETQYF.